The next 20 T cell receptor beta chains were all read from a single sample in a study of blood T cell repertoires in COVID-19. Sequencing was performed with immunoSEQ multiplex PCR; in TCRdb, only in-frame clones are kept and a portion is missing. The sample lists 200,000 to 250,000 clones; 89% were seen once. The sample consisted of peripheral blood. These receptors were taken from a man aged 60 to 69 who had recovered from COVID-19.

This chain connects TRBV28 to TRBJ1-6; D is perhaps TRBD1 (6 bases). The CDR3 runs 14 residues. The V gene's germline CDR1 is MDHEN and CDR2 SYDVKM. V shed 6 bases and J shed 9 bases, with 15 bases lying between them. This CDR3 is CASSPPGESSPLHF. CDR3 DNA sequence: TGTGCCAGCAGCCCCCCAGGGGAGTCTTCACCCCTCCACTTT.

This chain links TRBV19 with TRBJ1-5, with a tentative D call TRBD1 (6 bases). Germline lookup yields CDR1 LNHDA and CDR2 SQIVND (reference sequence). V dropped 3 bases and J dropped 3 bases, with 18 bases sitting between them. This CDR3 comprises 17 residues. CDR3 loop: CASSIRPSGVDNQPQHF. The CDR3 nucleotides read TGTGCCAGTAGTATCCGCCCTTCAGGGGTCGACAATCAGCCCCAGCATTTT.

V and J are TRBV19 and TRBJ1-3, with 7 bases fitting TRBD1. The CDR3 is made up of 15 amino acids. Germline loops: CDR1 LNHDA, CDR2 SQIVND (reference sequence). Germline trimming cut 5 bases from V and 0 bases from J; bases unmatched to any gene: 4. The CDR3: CASSAGTASGNTIYF. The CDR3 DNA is TGTGCCAGTAGTGCGGGGACAGCCTCTGGAAACACCATATATTTT.

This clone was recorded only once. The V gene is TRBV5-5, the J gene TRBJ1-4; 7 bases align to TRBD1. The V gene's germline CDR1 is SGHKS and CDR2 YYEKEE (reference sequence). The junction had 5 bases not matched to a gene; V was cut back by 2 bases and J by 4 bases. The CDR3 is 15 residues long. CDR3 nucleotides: TGTGCCAGCAGCTTAAGGGGGCCTGGTAATGAAAAACTGTTTTTT. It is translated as CASSLRGPGNEKLFF.

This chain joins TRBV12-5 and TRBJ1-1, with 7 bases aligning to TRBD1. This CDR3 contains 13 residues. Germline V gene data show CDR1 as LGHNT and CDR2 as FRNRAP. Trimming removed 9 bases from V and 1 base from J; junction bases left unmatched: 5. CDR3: CASRGGWNTEAFF. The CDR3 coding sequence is TGTGCTAGCCGAGGGGGCTGGAACACTGAAGCTTTCTTT.

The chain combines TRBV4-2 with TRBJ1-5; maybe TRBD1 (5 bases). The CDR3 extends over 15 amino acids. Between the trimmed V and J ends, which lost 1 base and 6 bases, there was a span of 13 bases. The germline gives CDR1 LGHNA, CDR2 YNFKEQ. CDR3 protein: CASSQGGTSLQPQHF. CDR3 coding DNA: TGTGCCAGCAGCCAAGGGGGGACTTCCCTTCAGCCCCAGCATTTT.

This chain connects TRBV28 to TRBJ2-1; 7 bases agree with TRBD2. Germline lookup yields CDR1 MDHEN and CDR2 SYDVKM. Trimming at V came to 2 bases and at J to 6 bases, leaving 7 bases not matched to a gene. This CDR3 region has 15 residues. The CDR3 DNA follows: TGTGCCAGCAGTTTAGGCGGGAGCATTCTCAATGAGCAGTTCTTC. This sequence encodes CASSLGGSILNEQFF. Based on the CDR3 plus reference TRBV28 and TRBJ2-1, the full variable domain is DVKVTQSSRYLVKRTGEKVFLECVQDMDHENMFWYRQDPGLGLRLIYFSYDVKMKEKGDIPEGYSVSREKKERFSLILESASTNQTSMYLCASSLGGSILNEQFFGPGTRLTVL.

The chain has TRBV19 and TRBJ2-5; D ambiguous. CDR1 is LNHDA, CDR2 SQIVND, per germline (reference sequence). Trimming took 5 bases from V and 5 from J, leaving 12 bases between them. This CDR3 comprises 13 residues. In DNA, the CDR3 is TGTGCCAGTAGTCTAGGTCTTCGGGAGACCCAGTACTTC. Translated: CASSLGLRETQYF.

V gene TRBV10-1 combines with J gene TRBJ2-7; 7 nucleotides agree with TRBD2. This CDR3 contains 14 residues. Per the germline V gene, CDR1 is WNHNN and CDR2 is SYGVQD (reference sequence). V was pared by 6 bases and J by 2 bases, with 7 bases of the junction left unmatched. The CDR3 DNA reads TGCGCCAGCAGGCTCGCGGGGGAGACCTACGAGCAGTACTTC. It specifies CASRLAGETYEQYF.

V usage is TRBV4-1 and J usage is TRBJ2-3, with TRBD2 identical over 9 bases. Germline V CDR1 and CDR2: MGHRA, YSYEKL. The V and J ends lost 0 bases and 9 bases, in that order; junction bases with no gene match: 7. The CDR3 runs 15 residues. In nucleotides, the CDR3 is TGCGCCAGCAGCCAAGATGGGACTAGCCTCCTGACGCAGTATTTT. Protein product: CASSQDGTSLLTQYF.

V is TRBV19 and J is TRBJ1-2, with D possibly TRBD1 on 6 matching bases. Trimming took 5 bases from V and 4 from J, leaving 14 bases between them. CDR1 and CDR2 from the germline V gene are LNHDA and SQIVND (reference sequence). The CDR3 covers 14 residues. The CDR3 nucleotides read TGTGCCAGTAGTTGGCAGGGGAATGGCTATGGCTACACCTTC. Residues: CASSWQGNGYGYTF.

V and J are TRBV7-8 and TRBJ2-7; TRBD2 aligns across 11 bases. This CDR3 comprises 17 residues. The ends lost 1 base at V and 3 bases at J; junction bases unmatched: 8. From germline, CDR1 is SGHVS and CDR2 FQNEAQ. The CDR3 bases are TGTGCCAGCAGCTTAGGAGGCGGGACTAGCGGATTCTACGAGCAGTACTTC. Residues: CASSLGGGTSGFYEQYF. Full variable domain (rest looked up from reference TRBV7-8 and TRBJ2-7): GAGVSQSPRYKVAKRGQDVALRCDPISGHVSLFWYQQALGQGPEFLTYFQNEAQLDKSGLPSDRFFAERPEGSVSTLKIQRTQQEDSAVYLCASSLGGGTSGFYEQYFGPGTRLTVT.

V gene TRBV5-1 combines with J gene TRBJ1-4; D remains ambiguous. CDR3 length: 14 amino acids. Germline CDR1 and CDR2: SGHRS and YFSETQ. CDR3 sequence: CATQMAPGSEKLFF. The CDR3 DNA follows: TGCGCAACCCAAATGGCGCCGGGGAGTGAAAAACTGTTTTTT.

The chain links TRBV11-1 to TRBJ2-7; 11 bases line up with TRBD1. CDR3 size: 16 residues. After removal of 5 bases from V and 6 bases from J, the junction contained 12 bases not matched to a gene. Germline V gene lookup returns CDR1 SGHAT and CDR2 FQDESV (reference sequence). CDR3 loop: CASSPRFRGTGGEQYF. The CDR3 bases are TGTGCCAGCAGCCCACGGTTCCGAGGGACAGGGGGCGAGCAGTACTTC.

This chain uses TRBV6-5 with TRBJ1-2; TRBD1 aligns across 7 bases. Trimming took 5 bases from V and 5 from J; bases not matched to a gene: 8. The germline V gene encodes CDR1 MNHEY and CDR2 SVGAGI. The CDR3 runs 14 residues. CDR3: CASSPPGQQYGYTF. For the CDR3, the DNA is TGTGCCAGCAGTCCTCCGGGACAGCAATATGGCTACACCTTC.

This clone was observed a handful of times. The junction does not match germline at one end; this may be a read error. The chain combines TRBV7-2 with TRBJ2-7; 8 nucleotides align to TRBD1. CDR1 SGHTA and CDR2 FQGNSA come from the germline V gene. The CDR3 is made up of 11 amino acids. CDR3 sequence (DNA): TGTGCCAGCAGTTCCAGGGGGCTAGGGGCCTTC. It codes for CASSSRGLGAF.

CDR3 sequence (DNA): TGTGCCAGCAGCTTAGAGTTCTCTTCCCGGGATACGCAGTATTTT. Its translation is CASSLEFSSRDTQYF. V and J are TRBV7-2 and TRBJ2-3; the D is unclear. V was trimmed by 1 base and J by 6 bases, leaving 14 bases between them. The CDR3 length is 15 residues. Germline V gene lookup returns CDR1 SGHTA and CDR2 FQGNSA. Variable domain in full (rest from reference TRBV7-2 and TRBJ2-3): GAGVSQSPSNKVTEKGKDVELRCDPISGHTALYWYRQSLGQGLEFLIYFQGNSAPDKSGLPSDRFSAERTGGSVSTLTIQRTQQEDSAVYLCASSLEFSSRDTQYFGPGTRLTVL.

The CDR3 loop reads CASRRGRVFLDRRETQYF. The DNA of the CDR3 is TGTGCCAGCAGGCGGGGGAGGGTTTTCCTCGATCGGCGGGAGACCCAGTACTTC. The chain links TRBV27 to TRBJ2-5, with 7 bases that match TRBD2. Germline V gives CDR1 MNHEY, CDR2 SMNVEV (reference sequence). This CDR3 comprises 18 residues. With V trimmed by 6 bases and J by 5 bases, 21 bases remained unmatched.

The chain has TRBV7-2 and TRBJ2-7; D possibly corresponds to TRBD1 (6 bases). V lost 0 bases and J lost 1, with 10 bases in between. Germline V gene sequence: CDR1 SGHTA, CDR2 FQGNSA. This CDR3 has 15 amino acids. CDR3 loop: CASSLAGTSSYEQYF. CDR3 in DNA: TGTGCCAGCAGCTTAGCCGGGACATCATCCTACGAGCAGTACTTC.

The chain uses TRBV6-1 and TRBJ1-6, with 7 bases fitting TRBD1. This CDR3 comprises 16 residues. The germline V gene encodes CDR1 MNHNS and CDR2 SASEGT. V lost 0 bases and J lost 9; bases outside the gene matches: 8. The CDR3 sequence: CASSEALTGRFSPLHF. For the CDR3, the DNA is TGTGCCAGCAGTGAAGCGCTGACAGGGAGATTTTCACCCCTCCACTTT.